The next 18 T cell receptor beta chains were all read from a single sample in a study of memory CD8 T cells in hepatitis C reinfection. Noted time point: peak reinfection, 3 to 8 weeks after reinfection detection. No in vitro expansion preceded TCR sequencing of the sorted cells. Using immunoSEQ multiplex PCR, the repertoire was profiled, and TCRdb retains in-frame clones only, with some absent. This sample yields 35,000 to 55,000 clones, of which 88% are seen a single time; around 1.2% belongs to the top ten. Source material: naive CD8+ T cells sorted from blood. These receptors were obtained from a man younger than 35 with hepatitis C virus infection.

The chain joins TRBV6-4 to TRBJ2-7; D is possibly TRBD2 (6 bases). V was trimmed by 6 bases and J by 1 base, leaving 19 bases between them. This CDR3 is built from 16 residues. Germline V CDR1 and CDR2: MRHNA, SNTAGT. CDR3 amino acids: CASRDPPGLRSYEQYF. In nucleotides, the CDR3 is TGTGCCAGCAGGGACCCCCCGGGACTGAGGTCCTACGAGCAGTACTTC.

This clone appeared a single time. CDR3 nucleotide sequence: TGTGCCAGCAGCTTGGGACAGGGGGACTACGAGCAGTACGTC. Its protein is CASSLGQGDYEQYV. The rearrangement joins TRBV11-2 to TRBJ2-7, with 11 bases that match TRBD1. From germline, CDR1 is SGHAT and CDR2 FQNNGV. This CDR3 has 14 residues. The V and J ends lost 3 bases and 3 bases, in that order; junction bases with no gene match: 1.

This clone occurred once. The gene calls are TRBV27 and TRBJ2-1; 7 bases fit TRBD2. With 6 bases clipped from V and 2 bases from J, the junction kept 7 bases outside the gene matches. Germline V gives CDR1 MNHEY, CDR2 SMNVEV (reference sequence). This CDR3 is 15 amino acids long. CDR3 amino acids: CASSLTRGAYNEQFF. The DNA of the CDR3 is TGTGCCAGCAGCCTCACCCGGGGGGCCTACAATGAGCAGTTCTTC.

The chain employs TRBV13 and TRBJ1-4; no clear D. The V gene's germline CDR1 is PRHDT and CDR2 FYEKMQ (reference sequence). The CDR3 sequence is 15 residues long. V shed 4 bases and J shed 6 bases, with 15 bases lying between them. The CDR3 reads CASSSRSLHDEKLFF. The DNA for the CDR3 is TGTGCCAGCAGCTCACGGAGTTTGCATGATGAAAAACTGTTTTTT. Drawing the rest from reference TRBV13 and TRBJ1-4, the complete variable domain is AAGVIQSPRHLIKEKRETATLKCYPIPRHDTVYWYQQGPGQDPQFLISFYEKMQSDKGSIPDRFSAQQFSDYHSELNMSSLELGDSALYFCASSSRSLHDEKLFFGSGTQLSVL.

This chain uses TRBV7-6 with TRBJ2-5; unclear D gene. The J call is in doubt because the DNA end fits TRBJ2-7 better. CDR3 length equals 13 residues. Per germline, CDR1 SGHVS and CDR2 FNYEAQ. CDR3 DNA: TGTGCCAGCAGCTCCCGGAACAGCTACGAGCAGTACTTC. It codes for CASSSRNSYEQYF.

The rearrangement links TRBV27 to TRBJ2-7, with TRBD2 identical over 8 bases. V was pared by 4 bases and J by 13 bases, with 15 bases of the junction left unmatched. The CDR3 runs 14 residues. Germline V lookup: CDR1 MNHEY, CDR2 SMNVEV (reference sequence). The CDR3 sequence: CASSSLGAREVTYF. CDR3 nucleotide sequence: TGTGCCAGCAGTTCGTTAGGGGCGCGGGAGGTCACCTACTTC.

The chain couples TRBV28 to TRBJ2-5; TRBD1 aligns across 10 bases. The CDR3 extends over 15 amino acids. Trimming removed 3 bases from V and 5 bases from J; junction bases left unmatched: 6. The germline V gene has CDR1 MDHEN and CDR2 SYDVKM. CDR3 loop: CASSFRDRGGETQYF. CDR3 bases: TGTGCCAGCAGTTTTAGGGACAGGGGAGGCGAGACCCAGTACTTC. The whole variable domain, remainder taken from reference TRBV28 and TRBJ2-5, is DVKVTQSSRYLVKRTGEKVFLECVQDMDHENMFWYRQDPGLGLRLIYFSYDVKMKEKGDIPEGYSVSREKKERFSLILESASTNQTSMYLCASSFRDRGGETQYFGPGTRLLVL.

The chain recombines TRBV5-4 with TRBJ1-1; D gene unclear. V was clipped by 4 bases and J by 1 base, with 8 bases between them. Germline values: CDR1 SGHNT, CDR2 YYREEE (reference sequence). CDR3 length: 13 amino acids. The CDR3: CASSASENTEAFF. The CDR3 coding sequence is TGTGCCAGCAGCGCCTCAGAGAACACTGAAGCTTTCTTT. The full variable domain, completed using reference TRBV5-4 and TRBJ1-1, is ETGVTQSPTHLIKTRGQQVTLRCSSQSGHNTVSWYQQALGQGPQFIFQYYREEENGRGNFPPRFSGLQFPNYSSELNVNALELDDSALYLCASSASENTEAFFGQGTRLTVV.

This sequence joins TRBV27 and TRBJ2-1; 8 bases match TRBD2. V lost 4 bases, J lost 0 bases, and 2 bases stayed unmatched. There are 15 residues in the CDR3. CDR1 MNHEY and CDR2 SMNVEV come from the germline V gene (reference sequence). CDR3 sequence reads: CASSYSGSSYNEQFF. CDR3 nucleotides: TGTGCCAGCAGTTACAGCGGGAGCTCCTACAATGAGCAGTTCTTC.

The chain combines TRBV27 with TRBJ2-7; D gene unclear. V lost 3 bases and J lost 3, with 9 bases in between. The germline V gene encodes CDR1 MNHEY and CDR2 SMNVEV (reference sequence). There are 13 residues in the CDR3. CDR3 bases: TGTGCCAGCAGTTTTGCCCCGAGCTACGAGCAGTACTTC. Translated, it gives CASSFAPSYEQYF.

The chain uses TRBV7-2 and TRBJ2-3, with 11 bases lining up with TRBD2. The germline V gene has CDR1 SGHTA and CDR2 FQGNSA. CDR3 length: 15 amino acids. V dropped 5 bases and J dropped 5; count of bases not matched to a gene: 6. This chain's CDR3 is CASSPLAGGLDTQYF. The CDR3, as DNA: TGTGCCAGCAGCCCGCTAGCGGGAGGTTTAGATACGCAGTATTTT.

This chain connects TRBV5-4 to TRBJ2-5; the match to TRBD2 covers 12 bases. CDR1 is SGHNT and CDR2 is YYREEE in the germline V gene (reference sequence). Unmatched junction bases numbered 19, after V lost 5 bases and J lost 5 bases. CDR3 length: 19 residues. The CDR3 DNA is TGTGCCAGCAGACCCCAGGGGTGGCCTAGCGGGAGGGCCAGGGAGACCCAGTACTTC. Protein sequence: CASRPQGWPSGRARETQYF.

This rearrangement joins TRBV7-2 to TRBJ2-1; 9 bases line up with TRBD2. Trimming cost V 1 base and J 9 bases; bases outside gene matches: 4. Germline V gene data show CDR1 as SGHTA and CDR2 as FQGNSA. The CDR3 covers 14 residues. CDR3 in amino acids: CASSLGLAVGEQFF. The CDR3 DNA follows: TGTGCCAGCAGCTTAGGACTAGCGGTGGGTGAGCAGTTCTTC.

V is TRBV28 and J is TRBJ1-1; D is possibly TRBD1 (6 bases). Trimming removed 6 bases from V and 3 bases from J, with 14 bases in between. Germline CDR1 and CDR2: MDHEN and SYDVKM. The length of the CDR3 is 14 residues. The CDR3 sequence: CASSYRELDTEAFF. The CDR3 DNA follows: TGTGCCAGCAGCTACAGGGAATTGGACACTGAAGCTTTCTTT.

This clone was counted a single time. The chain links TRBV28 to TRBJ1-1; 9 bases line up with TRBD1. This CDR3 region has 14 residues. In germline, CDR1 is MDHEN, CDR2 SYDVKM. With 4 bases clipped from V and 5 bases from J, the junction kept 5 bases outside the gene matches. CDR3 loop: CASSSQGARTEAFF. The DNA of the CDR3 is TGTGCCAGCAGTTCACAGGGGGCGAGGACTGAAGCTTTCTTT.

The chain uses TRBV10-1 and TRBJ2-1; D possibly corresponds to TRBD2 (6 bases). The CDR3 totals 14 residues. Germline values: CDR1 WNHNN, CDR2 SYGVQD (reference sequence). This CDR3 reads CAGSGERFYNEQFF. The CDR3 DNA sequence: TGCGCTGGGTCGGGGGAGAGGTTTTACAATGAGCAGTTCTTC.

The J gene is TRBJ2-3, the V gene TRBV11-2; 9 nucleotides line up with TRBD2. V gave up 5 bases and J gave up 4 bases; unmatched junction bases: 10. Germline V lookup: CDR1 SGHAT, CDR2 FQNNGV. The length of the CDR3 is 16 residues. CDR3 residues: CASSLLAGLFSDTQYF. CDR3 nucleotides: TGTGCCAGCAGCCTGCTAGCGGGACTGTTTTCAGATACGCAGTATTTT.

This clone came up once. The V call is TRBV28, the J call TRBJ2-3, with D possibly TRBD2 on 5 matching bases. This CDR3 spans 12 amino acids. Trimming removed 10 bases at V and 2 bases at J, with 10 bases between. Germline V gene data show CDR1 as MDHEN and CDR2 as SYDVKM. CDR3 nucleotides: TGTGCCACCGAGCGGCCCACAGATACGCAGTATTTT. This gives the protein CATERPTDTQYF.